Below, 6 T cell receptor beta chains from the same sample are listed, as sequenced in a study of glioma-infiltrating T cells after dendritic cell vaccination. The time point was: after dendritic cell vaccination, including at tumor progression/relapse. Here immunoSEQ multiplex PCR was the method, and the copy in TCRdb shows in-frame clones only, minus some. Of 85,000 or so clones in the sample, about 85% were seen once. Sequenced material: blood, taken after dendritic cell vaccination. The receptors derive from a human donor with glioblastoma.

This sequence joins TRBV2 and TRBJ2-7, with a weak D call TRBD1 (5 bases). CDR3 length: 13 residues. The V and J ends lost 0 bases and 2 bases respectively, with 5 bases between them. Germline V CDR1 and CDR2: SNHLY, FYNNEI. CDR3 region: CASSEAGPYEQYF. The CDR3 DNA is TGTGCCAGCAGTGAAGCGGGGCCCTACGAGCAGTACTTC.

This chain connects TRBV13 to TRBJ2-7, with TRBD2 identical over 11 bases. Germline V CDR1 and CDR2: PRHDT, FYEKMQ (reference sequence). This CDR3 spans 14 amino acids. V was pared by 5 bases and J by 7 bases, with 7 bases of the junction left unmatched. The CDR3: CASSPGLAAWEQYF. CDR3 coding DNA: TGTGCCAGCAGCCCGGGACTAGCGGCCTGGGAGCAGTACTTC.

Here the CDR3 reads CASKPGTGSYEQYF. In nucleotides, the CDR3 is TGTGCCAGTAAACCAGGGACAGGGTCCTACGAGCAGTACTTC. V usage is TRBV27 and J usage is TRBJ2-7; 9 positions match TRBD1. CDR1 and CDR2 from the germline V gene are MNHEY and SMNVEV (reference sequence). This CDR3 spans 14 amino acids. J lost 1 base, V lost 9 bases, and 7 bases had no gene match.

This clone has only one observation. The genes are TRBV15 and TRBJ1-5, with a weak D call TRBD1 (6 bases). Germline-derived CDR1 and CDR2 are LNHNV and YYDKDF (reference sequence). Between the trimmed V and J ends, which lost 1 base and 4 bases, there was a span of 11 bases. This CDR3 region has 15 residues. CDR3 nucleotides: TGTGCCACCAGCAGAGGGACAGCTGATAATCAGCCCCAGCATTTT. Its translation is CATSRGTADNQPQHF.

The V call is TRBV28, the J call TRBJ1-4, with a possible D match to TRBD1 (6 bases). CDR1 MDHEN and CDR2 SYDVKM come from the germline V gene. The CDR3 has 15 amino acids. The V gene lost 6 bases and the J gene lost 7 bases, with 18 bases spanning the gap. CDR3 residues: CASSQSGVQGEKLFF. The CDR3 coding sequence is TGTGCCAGCAGCCAATCAGGGGTTCAGGGTGAAAAACTGTTTTTT.

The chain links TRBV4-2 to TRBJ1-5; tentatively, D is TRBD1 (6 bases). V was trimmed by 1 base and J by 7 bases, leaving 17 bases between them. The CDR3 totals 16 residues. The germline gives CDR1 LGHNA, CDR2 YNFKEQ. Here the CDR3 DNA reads TGTGCCAGCAGCCAAGGTAGGGGGGGCGTTGGGCAGCCCCAGCATTTT. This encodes CASSQGRGGVGQPQHF.